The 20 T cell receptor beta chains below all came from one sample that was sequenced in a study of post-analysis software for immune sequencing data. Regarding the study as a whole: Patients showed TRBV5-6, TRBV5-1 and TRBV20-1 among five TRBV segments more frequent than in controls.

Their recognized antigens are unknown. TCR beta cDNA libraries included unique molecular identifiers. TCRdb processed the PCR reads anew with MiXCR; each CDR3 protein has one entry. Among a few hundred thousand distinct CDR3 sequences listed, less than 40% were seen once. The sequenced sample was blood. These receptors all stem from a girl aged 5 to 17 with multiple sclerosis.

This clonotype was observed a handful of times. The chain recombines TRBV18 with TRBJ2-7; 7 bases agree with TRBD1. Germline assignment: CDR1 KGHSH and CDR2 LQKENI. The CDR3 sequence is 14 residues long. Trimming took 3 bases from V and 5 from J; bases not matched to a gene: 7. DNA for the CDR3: TGTGCCAGCTCACCGGGACAGCGCGCCCACGAGCAGTACTTC. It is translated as CASSPGQRAHEQYF.

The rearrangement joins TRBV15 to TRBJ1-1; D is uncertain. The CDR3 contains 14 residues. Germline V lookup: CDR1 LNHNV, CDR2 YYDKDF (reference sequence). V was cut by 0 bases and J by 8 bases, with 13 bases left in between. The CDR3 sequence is CATSRDTGLSEAFF. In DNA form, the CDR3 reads TGTGCCACCAGCAGAGATACGGGCCTGAGCGAAGCTTTCTTT.

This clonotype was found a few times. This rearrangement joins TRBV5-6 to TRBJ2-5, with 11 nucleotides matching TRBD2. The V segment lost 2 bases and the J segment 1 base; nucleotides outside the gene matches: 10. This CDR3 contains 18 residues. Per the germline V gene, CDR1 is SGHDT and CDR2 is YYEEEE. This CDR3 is CASSLLLAGGGSQETQYF. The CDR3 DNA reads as TGTGCCAGCAGCTTACTTCTAGCGGGGGGAGGTAGCCAAGAGACCCAGTACTTC.

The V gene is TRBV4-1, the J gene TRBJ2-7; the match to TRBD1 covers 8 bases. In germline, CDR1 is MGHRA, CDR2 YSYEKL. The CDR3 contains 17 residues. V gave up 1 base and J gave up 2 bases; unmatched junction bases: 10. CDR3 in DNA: TGCGCCAGCAGCCAAGTTTTGGACAGGGCGAACCCCTACGAGCAGTACTTC. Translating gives CASSQVLDRANPYEQYF.

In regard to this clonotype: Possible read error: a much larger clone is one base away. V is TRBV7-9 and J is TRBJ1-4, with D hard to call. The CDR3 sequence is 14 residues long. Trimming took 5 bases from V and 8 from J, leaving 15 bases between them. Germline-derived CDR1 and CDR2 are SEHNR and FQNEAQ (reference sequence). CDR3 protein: CASSPQQRREKLFF. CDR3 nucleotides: TGTGCCAGCAGCCCACAGCAAAGGAGAGAAAAACTGTTTTTT.

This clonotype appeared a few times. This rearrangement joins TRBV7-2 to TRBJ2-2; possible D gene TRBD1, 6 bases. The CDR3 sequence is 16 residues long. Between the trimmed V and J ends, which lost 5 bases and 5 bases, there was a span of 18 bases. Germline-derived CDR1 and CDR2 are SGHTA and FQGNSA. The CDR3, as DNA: TGTGCCAGCAGCCCAAGGACAGTGGGTAGGACCGGGGAGCTGTTTTTT. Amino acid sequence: CASSPRTVGRTGELFF.

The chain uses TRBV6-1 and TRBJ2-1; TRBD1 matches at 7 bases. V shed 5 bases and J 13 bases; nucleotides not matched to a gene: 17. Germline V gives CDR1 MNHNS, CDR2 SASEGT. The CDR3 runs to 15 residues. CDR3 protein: CASSKYRPDRVSQFF. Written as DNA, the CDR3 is TGTGCCAGCAGTAAATACCGCCCCGACAGGGTCTCTCAGTTCTTC.

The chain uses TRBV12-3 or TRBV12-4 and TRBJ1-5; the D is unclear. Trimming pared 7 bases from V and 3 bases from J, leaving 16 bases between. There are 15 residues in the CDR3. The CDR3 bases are TGTGCCAGCACCCACGACGGGAACTACAATCAGCCCCAGCATTTT. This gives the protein CASTHDGNYNQPQHF.

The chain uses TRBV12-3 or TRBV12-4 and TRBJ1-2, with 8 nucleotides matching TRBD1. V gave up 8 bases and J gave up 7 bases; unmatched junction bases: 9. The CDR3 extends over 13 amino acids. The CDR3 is CASRGTGLGGYTF. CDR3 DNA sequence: TGTGCCAGCCGTGGGACAGGTCTAGGTGGCTACACCTTC.

CDR3 protein: CASSVALAGNFYNEQFF. CDR3 DNA: TGTGCCAGCAGCGTCGCTCTAGCGGGTAATTTCTACAATGAGCAGTTCTTC. The chain carries TRBV9 and TRBJ2-1; TRBD2 matches at 8 bases. After removal of 2 bases from V and 3 bases from J, the junction contained 10 bases not matched to a gene. Germline V gene lookup returns CDR1 SGDLS and CDR2 YYNGEE. The CDR3 is 17 amino acids.

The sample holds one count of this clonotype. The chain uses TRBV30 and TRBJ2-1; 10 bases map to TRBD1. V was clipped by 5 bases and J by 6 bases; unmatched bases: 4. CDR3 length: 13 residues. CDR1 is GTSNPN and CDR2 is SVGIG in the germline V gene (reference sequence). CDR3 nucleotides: TGTGCCTGGGGGACAGGGGCGGGCAATGAGCAGTTCTTC. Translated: CAWGTGAGNEQFF.

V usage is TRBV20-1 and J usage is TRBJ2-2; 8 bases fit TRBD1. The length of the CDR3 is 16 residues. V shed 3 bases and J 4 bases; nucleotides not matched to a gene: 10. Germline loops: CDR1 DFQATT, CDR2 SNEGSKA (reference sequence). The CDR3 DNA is TGCAGTGCTAGTGGCCGGGACAGGAAATTCACCGGGGAGCTGTTTTTT. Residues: CSASGRDRKFTGELFF.

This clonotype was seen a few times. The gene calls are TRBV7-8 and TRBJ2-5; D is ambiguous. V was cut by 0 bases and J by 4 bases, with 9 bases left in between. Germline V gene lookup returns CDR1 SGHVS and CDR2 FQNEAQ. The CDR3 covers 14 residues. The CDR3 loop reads CASSLAWYLETQYF. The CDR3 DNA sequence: TGTGCCAGCAGCTTAGCGTGGTATCTAGAGACCCAGTACTTC.

DNA of the CDR3: TGTGCCAGCAGCCGGACAGGGGTTAACTATGGCTACACCTTC. Protein sequence: CASSRTGVNYGYTF. The chain recombines TRBV7-9 with TRBJ1-2, with 9 nucleotides matching TRBD1. Trimming at V came to 5 bases and at J to 1 base, leaving 2 bases not matched to a gene. CDR1 SEHNR and CDR2 FQNEAQ come from the germline V gene (reference sequence). This CDR3 comprises 14 residues. The full variable domain, with the rest looked up from reference TRBV7-9 and TRBJ1-2, is DTGVSQNPRHKITKRGQNVTFRCDPISEHNRLYWYRQTLGQGPEFLTYFQNEAQLEKSRLLSDRFSAERPKGSFSTLEIQRTEQGDSAMYLCASSRTGVNYGYTFGSGTRLTVV.

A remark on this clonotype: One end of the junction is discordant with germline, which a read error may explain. The CDR3 here is CANSPGGGWRNEQFF. The DNA for the CDR3 is TGTGCCAACAGTCCTGGCGGAGGGTGGAGGAATGAGCAGTTCTTC. This chain joins TRBV6-5 and TRBJ2-1, with D tentatively TRBD2 (6 bases). Germline CDR1 MNHEY, CDR2 SVGAGI. The CDR3 has 15 residues.

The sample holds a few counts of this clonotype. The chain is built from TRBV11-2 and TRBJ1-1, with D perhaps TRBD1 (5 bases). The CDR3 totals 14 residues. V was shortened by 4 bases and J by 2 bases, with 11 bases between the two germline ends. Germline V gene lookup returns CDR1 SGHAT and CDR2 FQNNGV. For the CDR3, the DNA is TGTGCCAGCAGCTGGGTGAGGGGCAACACTGAAGCTTTCTTT. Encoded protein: CASSWVRGNTEAFF. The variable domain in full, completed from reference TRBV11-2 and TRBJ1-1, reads EAGVAQSPRYKIIEKRQSVAFWCNPISGHATLYWYQQILGQGPKLLIQFQNNGVVDDSQLPKDRFSAERLKGVDSTLKIQPAKLEDSAVYLCASSWVRGNTEAFFGQGTRLTVV.

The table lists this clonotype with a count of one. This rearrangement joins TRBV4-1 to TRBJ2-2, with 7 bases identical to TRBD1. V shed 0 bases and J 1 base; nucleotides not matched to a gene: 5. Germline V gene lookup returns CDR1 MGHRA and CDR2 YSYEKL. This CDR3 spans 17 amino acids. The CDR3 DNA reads TGCGCCAGCAGCCAAGATGGGGCAGGGGGGAACACCGGGGAGCTGTTTTTT. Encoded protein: CASSQDGAGGNTGELFF.

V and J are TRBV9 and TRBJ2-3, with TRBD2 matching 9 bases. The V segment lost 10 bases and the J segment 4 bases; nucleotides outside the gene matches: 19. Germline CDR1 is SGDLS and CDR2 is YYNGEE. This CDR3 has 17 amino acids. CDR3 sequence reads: CAVVKGESGGYADTQYF. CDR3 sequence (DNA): TGTGCCGTAGTGAAGGGGGAGAGCGGGGGGTATGCAGATACGCAGTATTTT.

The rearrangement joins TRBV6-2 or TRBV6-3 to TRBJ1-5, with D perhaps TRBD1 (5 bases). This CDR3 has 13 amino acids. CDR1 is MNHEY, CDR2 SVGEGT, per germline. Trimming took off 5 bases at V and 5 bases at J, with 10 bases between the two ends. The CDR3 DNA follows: TGTGCCAGCAGTCCAGGGTTCCATCAGCCCCAGCATTTT. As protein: CASSPGFHQPQHF.

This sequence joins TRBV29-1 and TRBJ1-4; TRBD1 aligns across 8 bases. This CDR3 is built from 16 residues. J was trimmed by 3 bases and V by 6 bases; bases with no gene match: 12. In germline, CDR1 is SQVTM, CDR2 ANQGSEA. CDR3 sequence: CSVPGQAGGANEKLFF. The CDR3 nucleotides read TGCAGCGTACCGGGACAGGCGGGAGGCGCTAATGAAAAACTGTTTTTT.